The clone carrying this T cell receptor beta chain was picked up many times. The data stem from a study of T cells in Graves' hyperthyroidism and ophthalmopathy. Germline lookup yields CDR1 WSHSY and CDR2 SAAADI. V lost 2 bases, J lost 0 bases, and 17 bases lay in between. This CDR3 has 17 residues. Authors of the study amplified TCR beta CDR3 regions from RNA transcripts. With the HTBI primer set, the TCR CDR3 went through a first round of RT-PCR. From the multiplex PCR reads, TCRdb called clonotypes with MiXCR, one entry per CDR3 protein. The sample holds a few hundred thousand distinct CDR3 sequences, about an eighth seen once.

The sample comprised blood. The V gene is TRBV10-2, the J gene TRBJ2-7, with D uncertain. The receptor's source is a woman aged 40 to 50 with Graves' ophthalmopathy. The CDR3 DNA is TGCGCCAGCAGTGAGAACCGATGGGCGGAGATCTCCTACGAGCAGTACTTC. The encoded protein is CASSENRWAEISYEQYF.